This T cell receptor (beta chain) was captured in a study of T cells in Graves' hyperthyroidism and ophthalmopathy. The CDR3 regions of TCR beta were amplified from RNA transcripts. In the first-round RT-PCR of the TCR CDR3, the HTBI primer set was used. MiXCR was run by TCRdb on the multiplex PCR reads, yielding one entry per CDR3 protein. Among over 700,000 distinct CDR3 sequences listed, roughly 32% were seen once. The CDR3 runs 15 residues. The V end was cut by 2 bases, the J end by 6 bases, with 14 bases between. CDR1 SGHTA and CDR2 FQGNSA come from the germline V gene. The chain has TRBV7-2 and TRBJ2-4; D not resolved. The sequence was obtained from a woman aged 40 to 50 with Graves' hyperthyroidism. Sequences were obtained from blood. This CDR3 reads CASSLMSSAANIQYF. The CDR3 DNA reads TGTGCCAGCAGCTTAATGTCTAGTGCGGCAAACATTCAGTACTTC.